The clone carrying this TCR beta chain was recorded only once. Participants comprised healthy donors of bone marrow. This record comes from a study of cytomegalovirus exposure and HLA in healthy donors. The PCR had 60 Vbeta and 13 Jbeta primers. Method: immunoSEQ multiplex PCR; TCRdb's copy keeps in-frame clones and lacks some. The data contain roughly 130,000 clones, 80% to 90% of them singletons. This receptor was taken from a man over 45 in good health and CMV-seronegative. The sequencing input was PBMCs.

The CDR3 region has the DNA TGTGCCGGAAACCAGCGGAACTACAATGAGCAGTTCTTC. It codes for CAGNQRNYNEQFF. The chain recombines TRBV30 with TRBJ2-1; D may be TRBD2 (5 bases). Germline values: CDR1 GTSNPN, CDR2 SVGIG (reference sequence). The CDR3 loop spans 13 amino acids. V dropped 8 bases and J dropped 3 bases, with 14 bases sitting between them.